These 14 T cell receptor beta chains originate from one sample sequenced in a study of T cells after yellow fever vaccination (dated by TCRdb to between 2018 and 2020). Explained via the paper, the treatment or condition label denotes: live attenuated yellow fever vaccine strain. The method behind the library was 5' RACE. Sequencing was carried out with an Illumina HiSeq 2500. The public reads were run again by TCRdb, first through fastp at Q25 and then through MiXCR, and only productive beta chains were kept. Rows merge per CDR3 protein into single entries with the most common DNA and genes. This sample lists a few hundred thousand distinct CDR3 sequences; about a sixth were detected once. 15% to 20% of the sample belongs to the ten largest clones. Specimen: PBMCs, collected 4 to 6 days after the first yellow fever vaccination. The source of these receptors is a man in his late teens or twenties who received the YFV17D yellow fever vaccine.

V usage is TRBV4-1 and J usage is TRBJ1-6; TRBD1 aligns across 7 bases. V lost 6 bases, J lost 8 bases, and 10 bases stayed unmatched. Germline loops: CDR1 MGHRA, CDR2 YSYEKL. This CDR3 spans 15 amino acids. CDR3 sequence: CASRTAGQQDSPLHF. CDR3 sequence (DNA): TGCGCCAGCAGAACCGCGGGACAGCAGGATTCACCCCTCCACTTT.

The chain joins TRBV11-3 to TRBJ2-3; the D gene could be TRBD1 or TRBD2 (5 bases each). V was cut by 4 bases and J by 1 base, with 12 bases left in between. This CDR3 comprises 15 residues. CDR1 and CDR2 from the germline V gene are SGHNT and YENEEA. The DNA for the CDR3 is TGTGCCAGCAGCTCACCCGGGACCCGCACAGATACGCAGTATTTT. Amino acid sequence: CASSSPGTRTDTQYF.

J is TRBJ1-6 and V is TRBV4-3; D gene unclear. V dropped 0 bases and J dropped 6 bases, with 15 bases sitting between them. The CDR3 has 17 residues. Germline CDR1 LGHNA, CDR2 YSLEER. This CDR3 reads CASSQEEGGWSNSPLHF. CDR3 DNA: TGCGCCAGCAGCCAAGAGGAGGGAGGGTGGAGTAATTCACCCCTCCACTTT.

This clonotype was picked up many times. The genes are TRBV20-1 and TRBJ2-3; TRBD2 is a possible D gene (6 bases). Trimming left V 0 bases short and J 2 bases short, with 12 bases between. Germline values: CDR1 DFQATT, CDR2 SNEGSKA (reference sequence). This CDR3 has 15 residues. CDR3 protein: CSAREVGGPTDTQYF. DNA for the CDR3: TGCAGTGCTAGAGAGGTGGGGGGACCCACAGATACGCAGTATTTT.

The chain is built from TRBV27 and TRBJ2-2; tentative D call: TRBD1 (5 bases). This CDR3 spans 15 amino acids. V lost 0 bases, J lost 9 bases, and 14 bases lay in between. Per germline, CDR1 MNHEY and CDR2 SMNVEV (reference sequence). CDR3 loop: CASSLSQGQGRELFF. DNA of the CDR3: TGTGCCAGCAGTTTATCTCAGGGCCAAGGCCGGGAGCTGTTTTTT.

The V and J genes are TRBV7-3 and TRBJ2-1; possibly TRBD2 for D (6 bases). CDR1 and CDR2 from the germline V gene are SGHTA and FQGTGA. This CDR3 spans 16 amino acids. Trimming took off 1 base at V and 3 bases at J, with 13 bases between the two ends. The CDR3 DNA follows: TGTGCCAGCAGCTTAAGGGCTAGCGTCAACTACAATGAGCAGTTCTTC. This translates into CASSLRASVNYNEQFF.

This clonotype was recorded at least ten times. This chain links TRBV2 with TRBJ2-3; the D gene is possibly TRBD2 (5 bases). The V end lost 3 bases, the J end lost 0 bases, and 7 bases lay between the germline ends. This CDR3 has 14 residues. Germline CDR1 reads SNHLY; CDR2 reads FYNNEI. The CDR3 DNA reads as TGTGCCAGCAGTGAGGGCGGGAGCACAGATACGCAGTATTTT. This gives the protein CASSEGGSTDTQYF.

This clonotype was observed a few times. The rearrangement uses TRBV6-2 or TRBV6-3 and TRBJ1-2; TRBD1 matches 7 bases. The V gene's germline CDR1 is MNHEY and CDR2 SVGEGT. The CDR3 is 12 residues long. The trim removed 6 bases at V and 11 bases at J, leaving 9 bases unmatched. CDR3 protein: CASSRTGSTYTF. The CDR3 DNA reads as TGTGCCAGCAGCCGGACAGGCTCCACTTACACCTTC.

V and J are TRBV12-3 or TRBV12-4 and TRBJ1-4; weak D call: TRBD1 (6 bases). V was cut by 3 bases and J by 11 bases, with 16 bases left in between. The length of the CDR3 is 14 residues. The CDR3 region has the DNA TGTGCCAGCAGTTTGGCAGGGGTGAGCCAGAAACTGTTTTTT. This encodes CASSLAGVSQKLFF.

This clonotype was found once. The J gene is TRBJ1-2, the V gene TRBV28; TRBD1 aligns across 8 bases. Germline V lookup: CDR1 MDHEN, CDR2 SYDVKM. The trim removed 8 bases at V and 6 bases at J, leaving 17 bases unmatched. This CDR3 spans 16 amino acids. CDR3 nucleotides: TGTGCCAGCCTCGGACAGGGAAGTTGGGGAGGGGATGGCTACACCTTC. Encoded protein: CASLGQGSWGGDGYTF.

This chain joins TRBV3-1 and TRBJ2-3; D possibly matches TRBD1 or TRBD2 (5 bases each). CDR1 is LGHDT and CDR2 is YNNKEL in the germline V gene (reference sequence). The CDR3 covers 17 residues. V gave up 4 bases and J gave up 1 base, with 18 bases separating them. The CDR3 DNA follows: TGTGCCAGCAGCCCCCCCCGGGACGTCCACCGCACAGATACGCAGTATTTT. Protein: CASSPPRDVHRTDTQYF.

The chain recombines TRBV12-5 with TRBJ2-1; D is ambiguous. Looked up from germline, CDR1 is LGHNT and CDR2 is FRNRAP. This CDR3 comprises 12 residues. The V end was cut by 5 bases, the J end by 4 bases, with 6 bases between. The CDR3 bases are TGTGCTAGTGGTCCTCCTTACAATGAGCAGTTCTTC. It encodes CASGPPYNEQFF.

The V and J genes are TRBV10-3 and TRBJ2-1; the D call may be TRBD1 or TRBD2 (5 bases each). V was shortened by 7 bases and J by 9 bases, with 16 bases between the two germline ends. CDR1 is ENHRY, CDR2 SYGVKD, per germline. The CDR3 is 13 amino acids. The CDR3 nucleotides are TGTGCCATCACTGGGGGAACGTACTCTGAGCAGTTCTTC. This translates into CAITGGTYSEQFF.

This clonotype was recorded a few times. The V and J genes are TRBV20-1 and TRBJ1-5; D possibly corresponds to TRBD1 (6 bases). Germline V CDR1 and CDR2: DFQATT, SNEGSKA (reference sequence). The CDR3 runs to 13 residues. V dropped 7 bases and J dropped 2 bases, with 12 bases sitting between them. Here the CDR3 DNA reads TGCAGTGTGGGGGGCGGGCGCAATCAGCCCCAGCATTTT. Amino acid sequence: CSVGGGRNQPQHF.